The T cell receptor (beta chain) under discussion was sequenced for a study of PD-1 blockade in classical Hodgkin lymphoma (dated by TCRdb to 2020 to 2021). Turning to the overall study: Nivolumab dosing was 3 mg/kg intravenously every 2 weeks, continuing until either disease progression or unacceptable toxicity. To define a peripheral blood immune signature of response to PD-1 blockade in classical Hodgkin lymphoma, the study combined TCR beta sequencing with CyTOF. What the work shows at the level of the full study, not this receptor alone: The study was restricted to a single clinical trial cohort, and the causes of repertoire differences, possibly disease activity or prior therapy, were left undefined. Diversity was lower in patients who began nivolumab less than 1 year after ASCT, so these patients were left out of later analyses to avoid confounding by immune reconstitution. Baseline TCR diversity was reported as lower in newly diagnosed patients than in healthy donors, and lower still in relapsed/refractory patients. Among trial patients, those achieving complete response had baseline diversity similar to that of newly diagnosed patients, while diversity was significantly lower in partial responders and progressors. By C4D1, a significant rise was seen in CD4+ TCR diversity but not in CD8+ TCR diversity (p=0.0027 vs p=0.16), and the rise was most apparent among complete responders (p=0.02).

About this clone: No cognate antigen has been identified for it. Base qualities are not provided; no much larger clone lies one nucleotide away.

The Qiagen DNeasy kit was used to extract genomic DNA both from unsorted PBMCs and from the negatively selected CD4+ and CD8+ fractions. TCR beta CDR3 regions were subjected to amplification by immunoSEQ multiplex PCR with primers that anneal to V and J segments. A synthetic immune receptor repertoire was used to minimize amplification bias, and any remaining bias was removed computationally after sequencing. The study's processing was this. Custom Python scripts were used to quantify repertoire diversity as the Shannon entropy index. Unsorted, CD4+ and CD8+ repertoires were examined separately, except in combined analyses, for which CD4+ and CD8+ sequences were merged in silico. A clone counted as expanded when the clone's frequency after treatment rose at least 2-fold relative to C1D1, and clones undetected at baseline were given a pseudocount of 0.5. Singleton clones were defined as clones with 0 or 1 copy at C1D1, and non-singleton clones were defined as clones with 2 or more copies. Clones expanded in unsorted samples were labelled as CD4+, CD8+ or unknown by matching protein sequences in sorted samples from the same patient. Wilcoxon tests were applied to paired samples to test diversity changes from C1D1 to C4D1. TCRdb limited this immuneACCESS table to in-frame rearrangements with V and J called. A share of clones is missing; checked studies link under half to unresolved V genes, and the rest is unexplained. That table furnishes V, J and clone size, whereas the DNA furnished D and trimming. Across this sample there are roughly 42,000 clones, with approximately 70% seen only once. The biggest ten clones account for over 2.5% of the sample.

The time point label, read with the paper, signifies: cycle 1 day 1 (C1D1), immediately before nivolumab initiation. Relapse after autologous stem cell transplantation had occurred in all trial patients, and cohorts A, B and C were distinguished by prior brentuximab vedotin exposure. The trial cohort was composed of approximately 60 patients with relapsed/refractory classical Hodgkin lymphoma, for whom complete response, partial response or progressive disease was recorded as best overall response. In the multi-cohort phase II CheckMate 205 trial, trial patients received single-agent nivolumab. An independent review committee assessed best overall response using the 2007 International Working Group response criteria. Trial PBMCs were collected just before the start of nivolumab (C1D1) and during therapy at cycle 2 day 1 and cycle 4 day 1. Peripheral blood was collected in 8 mL Vacutainer Cell Preparation Tubes, from which PBMCs were isolated by centrifugation and then cryopreserved.

CDR1 SGDLS and CDR2 YYNGEE are derived from the germline V gene. V was cut back by 3 bases and J by 2 bases, leaving a gap of 13 bases between them. There are 15 amino acids in the CDR3, from cysteine to phenylalanine inclusive. Of the read, only the CDR3 DNA is kept; its 45 bases are in frame from base 1. Sequences were derived from peripheral blood mononuclear cells (PBMCs), sampled at baseline. This TCR came from a human donor with classical Hodgkin lymphoma. The chain was built from TRBV9 and TRBJ2-3; TRBD2 is possibly the D segment (5 matching bases). The DNA sequence is given as TGTGCCAGCAGCGCCGACACGGGATACACAGATACGCAGTATTTT. It specifies CASSADTGYTDTQYF. Joined to the reference TRBV9 and TRBJ2-3 proteins, this CDR3 gives the full variable domain: DSGVTQTPKHLITATGQRVTLRCSPRSGDLSVYWYQQSLDQGLQFLIQYYNGEERAKGNILERFSAQQFPDLHSELNLSSLELGDSALYFCASSADTGYTDTQYFGPGTRLTVL.